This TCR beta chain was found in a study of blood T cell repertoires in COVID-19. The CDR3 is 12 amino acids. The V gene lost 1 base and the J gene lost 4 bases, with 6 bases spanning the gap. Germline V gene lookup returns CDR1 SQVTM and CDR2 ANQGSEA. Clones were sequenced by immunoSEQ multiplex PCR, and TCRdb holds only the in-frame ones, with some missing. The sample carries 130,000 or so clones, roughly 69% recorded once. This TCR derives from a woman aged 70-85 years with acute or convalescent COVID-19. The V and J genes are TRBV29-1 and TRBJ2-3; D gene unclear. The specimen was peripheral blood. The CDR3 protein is CSVEAFSDTQYF. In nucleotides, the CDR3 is TGCAGCGTTGAAGCGTTCTCAGATACGCAGTATTTT.